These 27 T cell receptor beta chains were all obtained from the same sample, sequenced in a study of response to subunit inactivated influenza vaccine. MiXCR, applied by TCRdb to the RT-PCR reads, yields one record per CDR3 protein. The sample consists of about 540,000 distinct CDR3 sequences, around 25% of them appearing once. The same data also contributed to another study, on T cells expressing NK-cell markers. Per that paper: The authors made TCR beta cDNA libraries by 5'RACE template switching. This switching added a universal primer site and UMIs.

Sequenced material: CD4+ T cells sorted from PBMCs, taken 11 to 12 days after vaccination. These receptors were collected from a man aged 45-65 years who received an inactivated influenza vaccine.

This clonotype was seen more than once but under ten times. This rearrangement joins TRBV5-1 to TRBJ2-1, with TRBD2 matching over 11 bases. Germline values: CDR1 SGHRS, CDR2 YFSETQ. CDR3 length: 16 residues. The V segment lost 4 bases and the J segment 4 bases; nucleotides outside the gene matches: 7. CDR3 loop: CASSPAIAGGYNEQFF. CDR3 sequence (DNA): TGCGCCAGCAGCCCCGCTATAGCGGGGGGGTACAATGAGCAGTTCTTC.

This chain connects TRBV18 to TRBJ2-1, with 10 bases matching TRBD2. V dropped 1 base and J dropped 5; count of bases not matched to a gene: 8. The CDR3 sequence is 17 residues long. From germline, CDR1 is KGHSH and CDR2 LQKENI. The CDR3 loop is CASSPRLGTSENNEQFF. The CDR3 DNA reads TGTGCCAGCTCACCACGGCTCGGGACTAGCGAGAACAATGAGCAGTTCTTC.

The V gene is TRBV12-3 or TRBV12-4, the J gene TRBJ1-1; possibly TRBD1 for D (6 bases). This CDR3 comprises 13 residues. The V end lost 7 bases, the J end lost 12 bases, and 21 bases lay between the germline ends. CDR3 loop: CASTLTGYWETFF. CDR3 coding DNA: TGTGCCAGCACCCTGACAGGATATTGGGAAACTTTCTTT.

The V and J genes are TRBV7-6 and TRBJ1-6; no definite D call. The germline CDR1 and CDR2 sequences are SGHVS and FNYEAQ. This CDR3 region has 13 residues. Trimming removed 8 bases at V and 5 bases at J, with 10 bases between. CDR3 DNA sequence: TGTGCCAGCGGTACACTAGATAATTCACCCCTCCACTTT. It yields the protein CASGTLDNSPLHF.

CDR3 residues: CASSPTPGLNYRPVRTEAFF. The CDR3 DNA reads TGTGCCAGCAGCCCTACCCCGGGACTAAATTACCGACCCGTGAGGACTGAAGCTTTCTTT. This rearrangement joins TRBV12-3 or TRBV12-4 to TRBJ1-1; TRBD1 might be the D (5 bases). The ends were cut back, 6 bases at V and 5 bases at J, with 34 bases in the middle. This CDR3 spans 20 amino acids.

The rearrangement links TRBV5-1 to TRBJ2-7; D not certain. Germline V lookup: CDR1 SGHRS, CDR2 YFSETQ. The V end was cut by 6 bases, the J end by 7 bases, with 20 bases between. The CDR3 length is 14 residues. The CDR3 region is CASKLRTEPTEQYF. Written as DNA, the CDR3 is TGCGCCAGCAAGTTACGGACGGAACCTACTGAGCAGTACTTC.

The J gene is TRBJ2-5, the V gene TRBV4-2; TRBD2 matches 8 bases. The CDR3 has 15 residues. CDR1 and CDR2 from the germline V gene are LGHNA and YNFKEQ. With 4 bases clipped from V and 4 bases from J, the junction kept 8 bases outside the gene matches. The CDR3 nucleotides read TGTGCCAGCAGCCGCCCCGCCGCGGGGGGAGAGACCCAGTACTTC. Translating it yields CASSRPAAGGETQYF.

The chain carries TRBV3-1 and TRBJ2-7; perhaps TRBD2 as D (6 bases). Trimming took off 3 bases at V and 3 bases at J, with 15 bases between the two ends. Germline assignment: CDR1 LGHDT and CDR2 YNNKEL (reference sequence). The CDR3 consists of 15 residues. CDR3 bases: TGTGCCAGCAGCCAGGGCGGGGTGTTTATCTACGAGCAGTACTTC. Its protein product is CASSQGGVFIYEQYF.

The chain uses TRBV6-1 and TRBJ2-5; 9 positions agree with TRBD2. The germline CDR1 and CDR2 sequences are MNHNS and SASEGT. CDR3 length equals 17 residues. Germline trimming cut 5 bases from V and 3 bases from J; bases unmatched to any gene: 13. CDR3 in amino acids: CASSPPLRLAEEETQYF. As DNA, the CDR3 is TGTGCCAGCAGTCCCCCCTTAAGACTAGCGGAAGAAGAGACCCAGTACTTC.

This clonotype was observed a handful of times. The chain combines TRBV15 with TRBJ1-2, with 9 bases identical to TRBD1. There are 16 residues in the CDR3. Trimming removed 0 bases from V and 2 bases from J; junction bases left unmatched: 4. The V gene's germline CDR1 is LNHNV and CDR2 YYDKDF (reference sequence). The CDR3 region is CATSRDLDRGNYGYTF. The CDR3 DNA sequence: TGTGCCACCAGCAGAGATTTAGACAGGGGGAACTATGGCTACACCTTC.

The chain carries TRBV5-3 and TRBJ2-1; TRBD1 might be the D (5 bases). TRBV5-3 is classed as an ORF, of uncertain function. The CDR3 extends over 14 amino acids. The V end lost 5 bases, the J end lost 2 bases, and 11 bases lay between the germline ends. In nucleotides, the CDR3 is TGTGCCAGAAGGGCAGGGTCGCCCTACAATGAGCAGTTCTTC. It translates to CARRAGSPYNEQFF.

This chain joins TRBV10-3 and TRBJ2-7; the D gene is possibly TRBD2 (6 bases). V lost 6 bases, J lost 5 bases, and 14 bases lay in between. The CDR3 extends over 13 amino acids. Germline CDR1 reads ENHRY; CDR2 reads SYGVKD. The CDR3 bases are TGTGCCATCAGGAGCGGGTCCGGGGACGAGCAGTACTTC. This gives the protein CAIRSGSGDEQYF.

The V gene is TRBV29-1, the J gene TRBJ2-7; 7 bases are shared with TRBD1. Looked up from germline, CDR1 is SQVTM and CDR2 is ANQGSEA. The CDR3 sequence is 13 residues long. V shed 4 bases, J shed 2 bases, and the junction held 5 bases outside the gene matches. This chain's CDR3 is CSVAGQGAYEQYF. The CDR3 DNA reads TGCAGCGTTGCTGGCCAGGGGGCCTACGAGCAGTACTTC.

In DNA, the CDR3 is TGTGCCAGCAGCCAAGGCCCAGGTTTCGAAAAACTGTTTTTT. This codes for CASSQGPGFEKLFF. The rearrangement joins TRBV4-2 to TRBJ1-4; no reliable D call. The CDR3 totals 14 residues. Trimming stripped 1 base from V and 8 bases from J, with 11 bases between. Germline V gene sequence: CDR1 LGHNA, CDR2 YNFKEQ.

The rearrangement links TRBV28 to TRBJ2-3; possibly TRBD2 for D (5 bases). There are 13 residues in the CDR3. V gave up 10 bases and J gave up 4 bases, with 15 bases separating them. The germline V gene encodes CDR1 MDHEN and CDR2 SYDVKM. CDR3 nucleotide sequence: TGTGCCACCGAAGTAGCAGCGGCAGATACGCAGTATTTT. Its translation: CATEVAAADTQYF.

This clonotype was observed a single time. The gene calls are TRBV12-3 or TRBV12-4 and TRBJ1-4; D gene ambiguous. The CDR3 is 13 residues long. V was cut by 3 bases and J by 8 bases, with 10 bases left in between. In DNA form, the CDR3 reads TGTGCCAGCAGTTTCATGGAGAGGGAAAAACTGTTTTTT. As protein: CASSFMEREKLFF.

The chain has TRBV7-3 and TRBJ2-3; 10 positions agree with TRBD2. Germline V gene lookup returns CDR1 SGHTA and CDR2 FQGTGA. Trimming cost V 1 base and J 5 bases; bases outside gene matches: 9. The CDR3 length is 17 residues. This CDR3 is CASSLRPSGSGIDTQYF. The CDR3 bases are TGTGCCAGCAGCTTAAGGCCTAGCGGGAGCGGTATAGATACGCAGTATTTT.

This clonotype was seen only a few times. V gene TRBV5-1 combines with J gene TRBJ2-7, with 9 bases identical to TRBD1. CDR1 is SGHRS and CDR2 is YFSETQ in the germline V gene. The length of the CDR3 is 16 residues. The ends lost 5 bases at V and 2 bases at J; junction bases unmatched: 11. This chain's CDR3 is CASSRGTGGLTYEQYF. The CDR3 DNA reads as TGCGCCAGCAGTAGGGGAACAGGGGGCCTCACCTACGAGCAGTACTTC.

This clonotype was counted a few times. CDR3 in amino acids: CASSLLSVNSPLHF. The DNA of the CDR3 is TGTGCCAGCAGCTTATTATCGGTTAATTCACCCCTCCACTTT. The gene calls are TRBV7-9 and TRBJ1-6; D uncertain. This CDR3 spans 14 amino acids. The germline V gene encodes CDR1 SEHNR and CDR2 FQNEAQ (reference sequence). V was trimmed by 2 bases and J by 6 bases, leaving 8 bases between them. The whole variable domain, filled in from reference TRBV7-9 and TRBJ1-6, reads DTGVSQNPRHKITKRGQNVTFRCDPISEHNRLYWYRQTLGQGPEFLTYFQNEAQLEKSRLLSDRFSAERPKGSFSTLEIQRTEQGDSAMYLCASSLLSVNSPLHFGNGTRLTVT.

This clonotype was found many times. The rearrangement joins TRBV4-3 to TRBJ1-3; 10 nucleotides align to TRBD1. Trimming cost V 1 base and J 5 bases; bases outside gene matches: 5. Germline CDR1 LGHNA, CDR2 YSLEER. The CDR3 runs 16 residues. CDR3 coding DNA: TGCGCCAGCAGCCAAGTCCCGGGACAGGGGAGAAACACCATATATTTT. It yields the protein CASSQVPGQGRNTIYF.

CDR3 coding DNA: TGTGCCAGCAGCTTATGGAAGACCCACGAGCAGTACTTC. This encodes CASSLWKTHEQYF. The V and J genes are TRBV7-2 and TRBJ2-7; D is ambiguous. CDR3 size: 13 residues. V shed 2 bases and J shed 5 bases, with 10 bases lying between them. In germline, CDR1 is SGHTA, CDR2 FQGNSA.

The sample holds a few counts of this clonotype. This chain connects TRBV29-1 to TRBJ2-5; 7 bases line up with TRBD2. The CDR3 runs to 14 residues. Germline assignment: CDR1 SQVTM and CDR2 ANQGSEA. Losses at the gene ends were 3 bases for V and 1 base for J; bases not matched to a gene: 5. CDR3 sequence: CSVDLRELQETQYF. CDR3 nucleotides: TGCAGCGTTGATTTGCGGGAGCTCCAAGAGACCCAGTACTTC.

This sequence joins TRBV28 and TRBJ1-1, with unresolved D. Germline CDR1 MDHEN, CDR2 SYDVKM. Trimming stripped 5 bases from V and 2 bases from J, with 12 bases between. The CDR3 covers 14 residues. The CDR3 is CASSALYLNTEAFF. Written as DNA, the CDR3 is TGTGCCAGCAGTGCCCTTTACTTAAACACTGAAGCTTTCTTT.

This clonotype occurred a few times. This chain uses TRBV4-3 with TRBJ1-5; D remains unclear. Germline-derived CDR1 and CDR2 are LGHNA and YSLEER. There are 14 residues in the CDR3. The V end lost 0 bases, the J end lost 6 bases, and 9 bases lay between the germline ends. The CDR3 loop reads CASSQDFAGQPQHF. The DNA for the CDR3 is TGCGCCAGCAGCCAAGATTTTGCCGGTCAGCCCCAGCATTTT.

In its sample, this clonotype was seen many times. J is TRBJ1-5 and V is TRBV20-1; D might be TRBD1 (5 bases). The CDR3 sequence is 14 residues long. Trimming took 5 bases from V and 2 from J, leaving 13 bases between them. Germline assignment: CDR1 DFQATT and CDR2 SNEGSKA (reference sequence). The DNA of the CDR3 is TGCAGTGCTCTCCAGGGTAGCGGCAATCAGCCCCAGCATTTT. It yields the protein CSALQGSGNQPQHF.

The CDR3 sequence: CAISDEGGSGYEQYF. Here the CDR3 DNA reads TGTGCCATCAGTGACGAAGGGGGATCTGGCTACGAGCAGTACTTC. This sequence joins TRBV10-3 and TRBJ2-7; a weak D match, TRBD1 (6 bases). Germline CDR1 ENHRY, CDR2 SYGVKD. Trimming cost V 3 bases and J 3 bases, with 15 bases left between them. The length of the CDR3 is 15 residues.

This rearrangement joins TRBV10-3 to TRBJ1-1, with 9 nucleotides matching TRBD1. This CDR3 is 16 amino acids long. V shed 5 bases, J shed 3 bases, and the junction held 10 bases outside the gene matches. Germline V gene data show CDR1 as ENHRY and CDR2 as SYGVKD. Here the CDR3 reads CAISRSGTGTDTEAFF. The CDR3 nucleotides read TGTGCCATCAGTCGGTCCGGGACAGGGACGGACACTGAAGCTTTCTTT.